This T cell receptor beta chain was identified in a study of blood T cell repertoires in COVID-19. About the study: The United States, Italy and Spain were the sources of the acute and convalescent COVID-19 samples.

Original processing notes: By means of reference gene primer amplification, nucleated cell counts were estimated. This table comes from immunoSEQ multiplex PCR, and its TCRdb copy is limited to in-frame clones, with some not included. V, J and clone size were drawn from that table, and D and trimming were deduced from the DNA. This table holds roughly 140,000 clones, roughly 84% found once. V shed 5 bases, J shed 0 bases, and the junction held 7 bases outside the gene matches. The CDR3 totals 17 residues. Germline assignment: CDR1 SEHNR and CDR2 FQNEAQ (reference sequence). Sequenced input: peripheral blood. The origin of this receptor is a human donor in a cohort sampled during active COVID-19. The J gene is TRBJ1-3, the V gene TRBV7-9; 10 bases are shared with TRBD1. The CDR3 protein is CASSPGTGASSGNTIYF. Here the CDR3 DNA reads TGTGCCAGCAGCCCCGGGACAGGGGCCAGCTCTGGAAACACCATATATTTT.